This TCR beta chain was sequenced in a study of graft-versus-host responses after intestinal transplantation. The count of this clone is one. Its target is unknown. Some clones are missing from TCRdb's copy, which holds only in-frame ones; the method was immunoSEQ multiplex PCR. The repertoire has around 90,000 clones, roughly 91% of them found once; the top ten carry roughly 0.49%. The study, taken as a whole, reports: Individuals who had graft-donor T cell macrochimerism had allografts that showed high graft-versus-host to host-versus-graft clonal ratios. Association was observed between peak circulating GvH clone levels and early post-transplant HvG declines. GvH clones turned up in recipient marrow; some had shown up first in ileum or blood.

This sequence was found in a human donor who received an intestinal transplant. The specimen was unstimulated CD8+ T cells sorted from spleen or lymph node cells, collected before intestinal transplant.

For the CDR3, the DNA is TGCGCCAGCAGCCCTAACCCGACTAGCGGGGGGGCCTACGAGCAGTACTTC. Translated, it gives CASSPNPTSGGAYEQYF. This sequence joins TRBV4-1 and TRBJ2-5, with 14 positions matching TRBD2. The J call is doubtful: the DNA matches TRBJ2-7 better. This CDR3 region has 17 residues. Germline V gene sequence: CDR1 MGHRA, CDR2 YSYEKL.